The 32 T cell receptor beta chains presented below share a single source sample, sequenced in a study of radiation and T cells in renal cell carcinoma (dated by TCRdb to the early 2020s). Receptor amplification or capture employed the immunoSEQ multiplex PCR assay. TCRdb retrieved this table from immuneACCESS and kept in-frame rearrangements only. Not all clones are present; in checked studies, unresolved V genes account for under half, and no reason is known for the remainder. The sample table records 95,000 or so clones; roughly 90% of these occur just once. The biggest ten clones account for almost 8% of the sample. Taken with the paper, the label for time point translates to: baseline pretreatment blood. Reading the label with the study, this specimen's treatment or condition is: 15 Gy SBRT to primary tumor, nephrectomy 4 weeks later. Sequenced here: blood, sampled from a patient whose treatment included radiotherapy and nephrectomy. These receptors originate from a man aged 50-59 years with renal cell carcinoma.

This chain connects TRBV11-2 to TRBJ2-5, with D unclear. V was clipped by 5 bases and J by 1 base, with 5 bases between them. This CDR3 is 12 amino acids long. In germline, CDR1 is SGHAT, CDR2 FQNNGV. Here the CDR3 DNA reads TGTGCCAGCAGCGTCCTCCAAGAGACCCAGTACTTC. It translates to CASSVLQETQYF.

V usage is TRBV30 and J usage is TRBJ2-5, with D possibly being TRBD1 (5 bases). The CDR3 has 13 residues. Germline-derived CDR1 and CDR2 are GTSNPN and SVGIG (reference sequence). V was shortened by 3 bases and J by 7 bases, with 15 bases between the two germline ends. The CDR3 region has the DNA TGTGCCTGGAGCTCGGGCCCGCAGGGGACCCAGTACTTC. Its translation: CAWSSGPQGTQYF.

The chain combines TRBV5-1 with TRBJ2-2; D gene uncertain. This CDR3 region has 15 residues. Between the trimmed V and J ends, which lost 3 bases and 5 bases, there was a span of 14 bases. Germline loops: CDR1 SGHRS, CDR2 YFSETQ. This CDR3 is CASSWTTLSTGELFF. Written as DNA, the CDR3 is TGCGCCAGCAGCTGGACCACACTTTCGACCGGGGAGCTGTTTTTT.

The chain combines TRBV6-1 with TRBJ1-4; the D is unclear. Trimming took off 5 bases at V and 5 bases at J, with 15 bases between the two ends. Germline-derived CDR1 and CDR2 are MNHNS and SASEGT. This CDR3 is 15 amino acids long. The CDR3 DNA is TGTGCCAGCAGTCCCCGGACCGGGGAAAATGAAAAACTGTTTTTT. This encodes CASSPRTGENEKLFF.

The gene calls are TRBV28 and TRBJ2-7; the match to TRBD1 covers 10 bases. Germline assignment: CDR1 MDHEN and CDR2 SYDVKM. Trimming took 2 bases from V and 4 from J; bases not matched to a gene: 2. This CDR3 spans 14 amino acids. CDR3 sequence reads: CASSLDRGRYEQYF. The CDR3, as DNA: TGTGCCAGCAGTTTAGACAGGGGGCGTTACGAGCAGTACTTC.

The table lists this clone with a few counts. V usage is TRBV30 and J usage is TRBJ2-2; a possible D gene is TRBD2 (5 bases). Germline V lookup: CDR1 GTSNPN, CDR2 SVGIG (reference sequence). V was shortened by 3 bases and J by 5 bases, with 10 bases between the two germline ends. The CDR3 totals 13 residues. The CDR3 reads CAWRPGNTGELFF. The DNA for the CDR3 is TGTGCCTGGAGGCCGGGAAATACCGGGGAGCTGTTTTTT.

V usage is TRBV4-1 and J usage is TRBJ2-3; 7 bases match TRBD2. V gave up 1 base and J gave up 2 bases; unmatched junction bases: 9. The CDR3 runs 17 residues. The germline V gene has CDR1 MGHRA and CDR2 YSYEKL. CDR3 protein: CASSQARGDFITDTQYF. The CDR3 region has the DNA TGCGCCAGCAGCCAAGCTCGGGGGGACTTCATCACAGATACGCAGTATTTT.

The chain links TRBV10-3 to TRBJ1-5, with TRBD1 matching over 9 bases. The length of the CDR3 is 15 residues. V was clipped by 5 bases and J by 1 base; unmatched bases: 3. Germline CDR1 and CDR2: ENHRY and SYGVKD. CDR3 in amino acids: CAISPTGGSNQPQHF. Written as DNA, the CDR3 is TGTGCCATCAGTCCGACAGGGGGGAGCAATCAGCCCCAGCATTTT.

The V gene is TRBV2, the J gene TRBJ2-7; D gene uncertain. Germline V lookup: CDR1 SNHLY, CDR2 FYNNEI. Trimming took off 9 bases at V and 5 bases at J, with 20 bases between the two ends. The CDR3 sequence is 14 residues long. As DNA, the CDR3 is TGTGCCAGTTGGAAGAGTGATTTTCGGGACGAGCAGTACTTC. This translates into CASWKSDFRDEQYF.

In its sample, this clone was seen once. The chain uses TRBV4-1 and TRBJ2-1; weak D call: TRBD2 (7 bases). The V and J ends lost 4 bases and 0 bases respectively, with 13 bases between them. CDR1 and CDR2 from the germline V gene are MGHRA and YSYEKL. This CDR3 is 16 amino acids long. The CDR3 sequence is CASSPGGGSSYNEQFF. CDR3 sequence (DNA): TGCGCCAGCAGCCCGGGGGGCGGGAGCTCCTACAATGAGCAGTTCTTC.

The CDR3 here is CAWTAVTGGHYGYTF. The CDR3 coding sequence is TGTGCCTGGACCGCCGTGACAGGTGGGCACTATGGCTACACCTTC. The V gene is TRBV30, the J gene TRBJ1-2; D is perhaps TRBD1 (6 bases). There are 15 residues in the CDR3. The germline CDR1 and CDR2 sequences are GTSNPN and SVGIG (reference sequence). Trimming removed 4 bases from V and 3 bases from J, with 18 bases in between. The full variable domain, completed using reference TRBV30 and TRBJ1-2, is SQTIHQWPATLVQPVGSPLSLECTVEGTSNPNLYWYRQAAGRGLQLLFYSVGIGQISSEVPQNLSASRPQDRQFILSSKKLLLSDSGFYLCAWTAVTGGHYGYTFGSGTRLTVV.

This rearrangement joins TRBV28 to TRBJ2-2; perhaps TRBD1 as D (6 bases). The germline gives CDR1 MDHEN, CDR2 SYDVKM. CDR3 length equals 14 residues. V lost 8 bases and J lost 1, with 11 bases in between. CDR3 sequence: CASQVTGNTGELFF. CDR3 DNA: TGTGCCAGCCAGGTGACAGGGAACACCGGGGAGCTGTTTTTT.

J is TRBJ2-7 and V is TRBV5-1; D tentatively fits TRBD1 or TRBD2 (5 bases each). CDR1 and CDR2 (germline): SGHRS, YFSETQ. The CDR3 contains 15 residues. V was cut by 3 bases and J by 3 bases, with 16 bases left in between. The DNA of the CDR3 is TGCGCCAGCAGCTCTACCGGGACGCCCGGCTACGAGCAGTACTTC. Translated, it gives CASSSTGTPGYEQYF.

A note on this clone: Other DNA sequences in this specimen translate into the identical CDR3. The chain is built from TRBV4-3 and TRBJ2-1; TRBD2 agrees at 11 bases. Germline CDR1 LGHNA, CDR2 YSLEER. V lost 2 bases and J lost 7; bases outside the gene matches: 4. The CDR3 runs 15 residues. The CDR3 is CASSQPSGGLNEQFF. Here the CDR3 DNA reads TGCGCCAGCAGCCAACCTAGCGGGGGGTTAAATGAGCAGTTCTTC.

The chain employs TRBV5-1 and TRBJ2-5; 10 positions agree with TRBD2. The junction had 4 bases not matched to a gene; V was cut back by 3 bases and J by 5 bases. The CDR3 runs 14 residues. Germline CDR1 SGHRS, CDR2 YFSETQ. The CDR3 DNA reads TGCGCCAGCAGCTCTAGCGGGAGCTTGGAGACCCAGTACTTC. Amino acid sequence: CASSSSGSLETQYF.

The J gene is TRBJ1-3, the V gene TRBV6-6, with D possibly being TRBD1 (5 bases). The CDR3 contains 15 residues. V was pared by 4 bases and J by 2 bases, with 12 bases between. The germline gives CDR1 MNHNY, CDR2 SVGAGI (reference sequence). In DNA form, the CDR3 reads TGTGCCAGCAGTTCAGGGCTTTCCCCTGGAAACACCATATATTTT. Its protein product is CASSSGLSPGNTIYF.

The gene calls are TRBV16 and TRBJ1-5, with D perhaps matching TRBD1 (6 bases). The CDR3 contains 18 residues. V was clipped by 2 bases and J by 0 bases, with 17 bases between them. Germline values: CDR1 KGHSY, CDR2 FQNENV. Here the CDR3 DNA reads TGTGCCAGCAGCCAACAGGGGCCAGGGGCAAGTAGCAATCAGCCCCAGCATTTT. Residues: CASSQQGPGASSNQPQHF.

CDR3 loop: CASMGTTLSEQFF. The CDR3 region has the DNA TGTGCCAGCATGGGGACTACCCTCTCTGAGCAGTTCTTC. The rearrangement joins TRBV2 to TRBJ2-1, with 7 bases that match TRBD2. Germline V CDR1 and CDR2: SNHLY, FYNNEI. This CDR3 has 13 residues. V gave up 7 bases and J gave up 9 bases; unmatched junction bases: 9.

The chain uses TRBV4-3 and TRBJ1-3, with a tentative D call TRBD1 (5 bases). The V end lost 0 bases, the J end lost 1 base, and 22 bases lay between the germline ends. This CDR3 is built from 20 residues. Germline CDR1 reads LGHNA; CDR2 reads YSLEER. Written as DNA, the CDR3 is TGCGCCAGCAGCCAAGAACCCAACGGAGGAGGGGTGGCATCTGGAAACACCATATATTTT. This codes for CASSQEPNGGGVASGNTIYF.

The rearrangement joins TRBV4-1 to TRBJ1-2; 7 bases match TRBD1. Looked up from germline, CDR1 is MGHRA and CDR2 is YSYEKL. After removal of 1 base from V and 0 bases from J, the junction contained 11 bases not matched to a gene. This CDR3 region has 18 residues. The CDR3 loop reads CASSQGTGWTRSNYGYTF. As DNA, the CDR3 is TGCGCCAGCAGCCAAGGGACAGGTTGGACCCGTTCTAACTATGGCTACACCTTC.

The V call is TRBV10-3, the J call TRBJ1-4, with a weak D call TRBD1 (5 bases). Germline V CDR1 and CDR2: ENHRY, SYGVKD. CDR3 length: 14 residues. The ends were cut back, 4 bases at V and 7 bases at J, with 13 bases in the middle. CDR3 nucleotide sequence: TGTGCCATCAGTGCGACAGTTCTCGCTGAAAAACTGTTTTTT. It specifies CAISATVLAEKLFF.

In its sample, this clone was seen once. This chain joins TRBV6-5 and TRBJ1-1; possibly TRBD1 for D (6 bases). Germline V gene data show CDR1 as MNHEY and CDR2 as SVGAGI. Trimming removed 5 bases from V and 6 bases from J, with 16 bases in between. CDR3 length: 14 amino acids. The CDR3 DNA reads TGTGCCAGCAGTGGGGGCCCGTTCATAGCTGAAGCTTTCTTT. Its translation: CASSGGPFIAEAFF.

This chain links TRBV7-2 with TRBJ2-3, with 10 bases identical to TRBD2. Trimming removed 4 bases from V and 4 bases from J; junction bases left unmatched: 8. Germline CDR1 and CDR2: SGHTA and FQGNSA. This CDR3 contains 16 residues. In DNA, the CDR3 is TGTGCCAGCAGCTACAGCGGGGGGGCCGAATCAGATACGCAGTATTTT. Translating gives CASSYSGGAESDTQYF. Complete variable domain (other parts from reference TRBV7-2 and TRBJ2-3): GAGVSQSPSNKVTEKGKDVELRCDPISGHTALYWYRQSLGQGLEFLIYFQGNSAPDKSGLPSDRFSAERTGGSVSTLTIQRTQQEDSAVYLCASSYSGGAESDTQYFGPGTRLTVL.

The sample holds one count of this clone. This chain joins TRBV5-1 and TRBJ2-2; 7 nucleotides line up with TRBD2. This CDR3 has 17 amino acids. Germline V gives CDR1 SGHRS, CDR2 YFSETQ. V lost 0 bases, J lost 5 bases, and 10 bases stayed unmatched. In DNA form, the CDR3 reads TGCGCCAGCAGCTTGGCATCGCTAGCGGATTGGACCGGGGAGCTGTTTTTT. It codes for CASSLASLADWTGELFF.

Worth noting for this clone: Other nucleotide sequences from this sample produce the same CDR3. The chain employs TRBV5-1 and TRBJ2-3; D call uncertain. The germline V gene encodes CDR1 SGHRS and CDR2 YFSETQ. Trimming stripped 4 bases from V and 1 base from J, with 13 bases between. The CDR3 loop spans 15 amino acids. Written as DNA, the CDR3 is TGCGCCAGCAGCCCGGCGTACTCGGGCACAGATACGCAGTATTTT. Translating gives CASSPAYSGTDTQYF. Full variable domain (remainder filled in from reference TRBV5-1 and TRBJ2-3): KAGVTQTPRYLIKTRGQQVTLSCSPISGHRSVSWYQQTPGQGLQFLFEYFSETQRNKGNFPGRFSGRQFSNSRSEMNVSTLELGDSALYLCASSPAYSGTDTQYFGPGTRLTVL.

The J gene is TRBJ2-2, the V gene TRBV19, with unresolved D. This CDR3 comprises 14 residues. V lost 1 base and J lost 5, with 8 bases in between. The germline gives CDR1 LNHDA, CDR2 SQIVND (reference sequence). For the CDR3, the DNA is TGTGCCAGTAGTATAGTGCTAGAAACCGGGGAGCTGTTTTTT. It yields the protein CASSIVLETGELFF. Complete variable domain (other parts from reference TRBV19 and TRBJ2-2): DGGITQSPKYLFRKEGQNVTLSCEQNLNHDAMYWYRQDPGQGLRLIYYSQIVNDFQKGDIAEGYSVSREKKESFPLTVTSAQKNPTAFYLCASSIVLETGELFFGEGSRLTVL.

The chain has TRBV4-1 and TRBJ1-1; a possible D gene is TRBD1 (6 bases). Trimming shortened V by 8 bases and J by 0 bases, and 19 bases separated the two germline ends. The germline CDR1 and CDR2 sequences are MGHRA and YSYEKL. The CDR3 totals 16 residues. The CDR3 region is CASGRGYLGVNTEAFF. In nucleotides, the CDR3 is TGCGCCAGCGGGAGGGGGTATTTGGGGGTGAACACTGAAGCTTTCTTT.

The rearrangement joins TRBV4-2 to TRBJ2-3; TRBD2 matches 10 bases. Germline V gives CDR1 LGHNA, CDR2 YNFKEQ. The junction had 10 bases not matched to a gene; V was cut back by 0 bases and J by 1 base. The CDR3 sequence is 19 residues long. CDR3 sequence: CASSQDATSGVGGTDTQYF. The CDR3 nucleotides are TGTGCCAGCAGCCAAGATGCAACTAGCGGGGTGGGCGGCACAGATACGCAGTATTTT.

This rearrangement joins TRBV7-9 to TRBJ2-3; D gene ambiguous. The CDR3 runs 15 residues. Between the trimmed V and J ends, which lost 2 bases and 7 bases, there was a span of 16 bases. Per the germline V gene, CDR1 is SEHNR and CDR2 is FQNEAQ (reference sequence). This chain's CDR3 is CASSLSSSPLNTQYF. CDR3 DNA: TGTGCCAGCAGCTTATCGTCTAGTCCCCTGAATACGCAGTATTTT.

The V and J genes are TRBV10-3 and TRBJ2-1, with 11 bases that match TRBD2. The CDR3 length is 16 residues. Germline CDR1 ENHRY, CDR2 SYGVKD. V dropped 4 bases and J dropped 9; count of bases not matched to a gene: 11. CDR3 region: CAISGGLAGGQGEQFF. The CDR3 region has the DNA TGTGCCATCAGTGGAGGTCTAGCGGGGGGCCAAGGTGAGCAGTTCTTC.

V gene TRBV19 combines with J gene TRBJ1-3; D unclear. The CDR3 contains 13 residues. With 11 bases removed from V and 2 bases from J, the gap between germline ends came to 13 bases. CDR1 and CDR2 (germline): LNHDA, SQIVND (reference sequence). CDR3 DNA sequence: TGTGCCTCACGCACTATGCCTGGAAACACCATATATTTT. Translated: CASRTMPGNTIYF.

The chain recombines TRBV18 with TRBJ2-4, with D perhaps matching TRBD1 (6 bases). From germline, CDR1 is KGHSH and CDR2 LQKENI. There are 14 residues in the CDR3. The germline V and J ends were trimmed by 3 bases and 1 base, with 7 bases remaining between them. Written as DNA, the CDR3 is TGTGCCAGCTCACCCGACAGGGCCAAAAACATTCAGTACTTC. It encodes CASSPDRAKNIQYF.